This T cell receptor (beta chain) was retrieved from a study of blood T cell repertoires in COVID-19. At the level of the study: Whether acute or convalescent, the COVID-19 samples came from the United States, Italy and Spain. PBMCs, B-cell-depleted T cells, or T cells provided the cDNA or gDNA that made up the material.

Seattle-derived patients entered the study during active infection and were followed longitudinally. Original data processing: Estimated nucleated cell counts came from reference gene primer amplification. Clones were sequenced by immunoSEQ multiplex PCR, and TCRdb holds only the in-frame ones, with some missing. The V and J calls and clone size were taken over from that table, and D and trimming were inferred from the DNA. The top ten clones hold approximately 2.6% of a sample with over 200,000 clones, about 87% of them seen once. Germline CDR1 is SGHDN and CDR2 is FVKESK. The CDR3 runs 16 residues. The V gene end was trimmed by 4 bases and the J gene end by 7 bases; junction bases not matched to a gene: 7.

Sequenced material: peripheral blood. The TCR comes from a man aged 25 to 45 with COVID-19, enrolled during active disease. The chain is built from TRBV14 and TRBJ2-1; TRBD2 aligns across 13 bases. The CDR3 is CASSLRTSGRRNEQFF. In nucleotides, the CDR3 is TGTGCCAGCAGCCTAAGGACTAGCGGGAGACGGAATGAGCAGTTCTTC.